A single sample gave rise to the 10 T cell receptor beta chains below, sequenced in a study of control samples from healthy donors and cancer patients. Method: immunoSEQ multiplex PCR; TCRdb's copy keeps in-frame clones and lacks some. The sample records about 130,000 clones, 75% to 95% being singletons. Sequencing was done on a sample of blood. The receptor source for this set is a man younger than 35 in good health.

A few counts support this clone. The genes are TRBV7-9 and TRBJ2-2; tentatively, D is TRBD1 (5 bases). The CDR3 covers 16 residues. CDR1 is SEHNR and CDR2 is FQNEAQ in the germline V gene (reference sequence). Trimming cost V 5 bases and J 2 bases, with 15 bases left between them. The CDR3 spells CASSMTEFFNTGELFF. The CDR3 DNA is TGTGCCAGCAGCATGACAGAATTCTTTAACACCGGGGAGCTGTTTTTT. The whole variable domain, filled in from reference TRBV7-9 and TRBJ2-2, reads DTGVSQNPRHKITKRGQNVTFRCDPISEHNRLYWYRQTLGQGPEFLTYFQNEAQLEKSRLLSDRFSAERPKGSFSTLEIQRTEQGDSAMYLCASSMTEFFNTGELFFGEGSRLTVL.

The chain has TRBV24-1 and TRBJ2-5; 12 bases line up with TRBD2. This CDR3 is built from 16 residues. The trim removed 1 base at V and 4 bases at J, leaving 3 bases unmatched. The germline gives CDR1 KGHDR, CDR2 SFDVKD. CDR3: CATSDFTGLAGETQYF. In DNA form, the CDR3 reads TGTGCCACCAGTGATTTCACGGGACTAGCGGGAGAGACCCAGTACTTC.

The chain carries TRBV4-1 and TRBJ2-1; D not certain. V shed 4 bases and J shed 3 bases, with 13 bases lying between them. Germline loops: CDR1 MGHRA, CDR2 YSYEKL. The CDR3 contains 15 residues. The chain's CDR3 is CASSPTVVGYNEQFF. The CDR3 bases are TGCGCCAGCAGCCCGACGGTCGTGGGCTACAATGAGCAGTTCTTC.

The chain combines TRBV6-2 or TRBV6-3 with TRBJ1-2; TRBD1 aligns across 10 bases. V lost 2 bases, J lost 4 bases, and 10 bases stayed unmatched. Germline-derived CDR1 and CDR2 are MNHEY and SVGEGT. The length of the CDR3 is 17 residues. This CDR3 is CASSYASLRTGGYGYTF. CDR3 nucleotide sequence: TGTGCCAGCAGTTACGCGAGCCTGAGGACAGGGGGCTATGGCTACACCTTC.

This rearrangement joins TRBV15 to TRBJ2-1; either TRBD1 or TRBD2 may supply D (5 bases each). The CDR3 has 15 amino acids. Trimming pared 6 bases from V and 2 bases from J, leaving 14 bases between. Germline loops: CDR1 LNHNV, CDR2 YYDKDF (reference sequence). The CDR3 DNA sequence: TGTGCCACCAGGTCACGCCGGGACCCCTACAATGAGCAGTTCTTC. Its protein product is CATRSRRDPYNEQFF.

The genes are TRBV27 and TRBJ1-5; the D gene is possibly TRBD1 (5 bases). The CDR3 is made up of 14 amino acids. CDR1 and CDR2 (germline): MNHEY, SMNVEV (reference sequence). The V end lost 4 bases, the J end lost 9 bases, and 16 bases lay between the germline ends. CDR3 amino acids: CASSYASGFSPQHF. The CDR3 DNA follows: TGTGCCAGCAGTTATGCTTCAGGGTTCTCGCCCCAGCATTTT.

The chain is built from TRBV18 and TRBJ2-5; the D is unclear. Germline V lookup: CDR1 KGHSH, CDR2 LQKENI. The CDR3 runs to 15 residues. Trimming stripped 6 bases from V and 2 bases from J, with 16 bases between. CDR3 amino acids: CASSSSVWQQETQYF. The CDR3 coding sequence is TGTGCCAGCTCCTCATCGGTATGGCAGCAAGAGACCCAGTACTTC.

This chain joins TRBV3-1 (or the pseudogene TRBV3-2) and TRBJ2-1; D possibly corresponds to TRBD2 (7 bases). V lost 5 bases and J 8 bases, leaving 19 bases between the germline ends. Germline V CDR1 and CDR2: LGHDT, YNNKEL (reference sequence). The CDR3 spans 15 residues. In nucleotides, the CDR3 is TGTGCCAGCAGCGAATGGGGGGGGGCTATTGATGAGCAGTTCTTC. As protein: CASSEWGGAIDEQFF.

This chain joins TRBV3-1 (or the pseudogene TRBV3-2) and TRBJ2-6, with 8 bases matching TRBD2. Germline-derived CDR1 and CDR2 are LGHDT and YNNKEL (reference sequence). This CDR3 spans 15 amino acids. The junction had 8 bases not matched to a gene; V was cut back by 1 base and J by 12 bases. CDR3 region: CASSQAQRGFSVLTF. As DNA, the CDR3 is TGTGCCAGCAGCCAAGCCCAGCGGGGGTTCAGCGTCCTGACTTTC.

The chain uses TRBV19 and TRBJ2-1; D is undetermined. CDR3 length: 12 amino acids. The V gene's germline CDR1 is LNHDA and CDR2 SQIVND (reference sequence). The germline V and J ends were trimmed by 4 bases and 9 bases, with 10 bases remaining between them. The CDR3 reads CASSTWTGEQFF. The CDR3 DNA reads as TGTGCCAGTAGTACCTGGACGGGTGAGCAGTTCTTC.